The 10 T cell receptor beta chains reported below all come from one sample, sequenced in a study of T-cell memory formation after mild COVID-19. Each CDR3 protein is one row after TCRdb ran MiXCR on the 5' RACE reads. The table includes hundreds of thousands of distinct CDR3 sequences, around 18% detected once. Sequenced input: PBMCs or a T cell subset sorted from them (not recorded which). The receptors here all came from an adult woman who had mild COVID-19 (a few samples of this study predate the infection). Cell type and time point are not known.

In this sample, this clonotype turned up a few times. This sequence joins TRBV7-9 and TRBJ1-3, with D possibly TRBD1 on 5 matching bases. Germline V gene sequence: CDR1 SEHNR, CDR2 FQNEAQ (reference sequence). V was trimmed by 4 bases and J by 0 bases, leaving 10 bases between them. The CDR3 totals 15 residues. CDR3 protein: CASSYDSTSGNTIYF. CDR3 in DNA: TGTGCCAGCAGCTACGACAGCACCTCTGGAAACACCATATATTTT.

This clonotype was detected a few times. The V call is TRBV5-1, the J call TRBJ2-5; 11 nucleotides match TRBD2. CDR1 SGHRS and CDR2 YFSETQ come from the germline V gene. CDR3 size: 17 residues. J was trimmed by 3 bases and V by 0 bases; bases with no gene match: 7. The CDR3 coding sequence is TGCGCCAGCAGCTTGGAGGGTAGCGGGAGGGCGGAAGAGACCCAGTACTTC. Protein: CASSLEGSGRAEETQYF.

The rearrangement uses TRBV10-3 and TRBJ1-1; no reliable D call. The germline CDR1 and CDR2 sequences are ENHRY and SYGVKD. This CDR3 is 16 amino acids long. Between the trimmed V and J ends, which lost 2 bases and 10 bases, there was a span of 23 bases. CDR3: CAISEAPPVNQQGAFF. The DNA for the CDR3 is TGTGCCATCAGTGAGGCCCCTCCCGTTAATCAGCAAGGAGCTTTCTTT.

V and J are TRBV11-2 and TRBJ2-1; 12 nucleotides match TRBD2. The CDR3 runs 16 residues. Trimming at V came to 6 bases and at J to 8 bases, leaving 11 bases not matched to a gene. Germline-derived CDR1 and CDR2 are SGHAT and FQNNGV. CDR3 bases: TGTGCCAGCAGACCTCTAGCGGGGGGGCGTTTCCATGAGCAGTTCTTC. This gives the protein CASRPLAGGRFHEQFF.

This clonotype was observed many times. The chain carries TRBV7-8 and TRBJ1-6, with unresolved D. V gave up 1 base and J gave up 8 bases, with 15 bases separating them. This CDR3 contains 16 residues. In germline, CDR1 is SGHVS, CDR2 FQNEAQ. The CDR3 loop reads CASSLVGAWGDSPLHF. DNA of the CDR3: TGTGCCAGCAGCTTAGTAGGTGCTTGGGGTGATTCACCCCTCCACTTT. Complete variable domain (other parts from reference TRBV7-8 and TRBJ1-6): GAGVSQSPRYKVAKRGQDVALRCDPISGHVSLFWYQQALGQGPEFLTYFQNEAQLDKSGLPSDRFFAERPEGSVSTLKIQRTQQEDSAVYLCASSLVGAWGDSPLHFGNGTRLTVT.

This clonotype has just a few counts. The chain couples TRBV2 to TRBJ2-2; D may be TRBD2 (6 bases). This CDR3 comprises 15 residues. The germline gives CDR1 SNHLY, CDR2 FYNNEI. Deletions cut 6 bases from V and 5 bases from J, with 16 bases between. The CDR3 sequence is CASSHTSRVTGELFF. CDR3 sequence (DNA): TGTGCCAGCAGCCATACTAGCAGGGTAACCGGGGAGCTGTTTTTT.

J is TRBJ1-6 and V is TRBV7-2; D gene unclear. With 2 bases removed from V and 13 bases from J, the gap between germline ends came to 6 bases. The CDR3 is 11 residues long. Germline assignment: CDR1 SGHTA and CDR2 FQGNSA. CDR3 sequence (DNA): TGTGCCAGCAGCTTATCATTTCCCCTCCACTTT. Encoded protein: CASSLSFPLHF.

The DNA of the CDR3 is TGTGCCAGCAGCCCCGCCCCGCAGGGGTACAATGAGCAGTTCTTC. This translates into CASSPAPQGYNEQFF. The J gene is TRBJ2-1, the V gene TRBV14; tentatively, D is TRBD1 (6 bases). Germline values: CDR1 SGHDN, CDR2 FVKESK. Trimming pared 4 bases from V and 4 bases from J, leaving 14 bases between. The CDR3 is 15 residues long.

The chain combines TRBV29-1 with TRBJ2-3; perhaps TRBD1 as D (5 bases). CDR3 length: 13 residues. V was trimmed by 5 bases and J by 1 base, leaving 10 bases between them. Germline CDR1 and CDR2: SQVTM and ANQGSEA. The CDR3 protein is CSVREGGTDTQYF. CDR3 DNA: TGCAGCGTTCGCGAAGGGGGCACAGATACGCAGTATTTT.

A few counts support this clonotype. J is TRBJ2-3 and V is TRBV6-5; 9 bases map to TRBD1. The germline gives CDR1 MNHEY, CDR2 SVGAGI. V lost 6 bases and J lost 6; bases outside the gene matches: 13. This CDR3 region has 16 residues. CDR3 DNA sequence: TGTGCCAGCAGCCGATCCGGGACAGGGTCAAGGGATACGCAGTATTTT. The encoded protein is CASSRSGTGSRDTQYF.